Below, 16 T cell receptor beta chains from the same sample are listed, as sequenced in a study of PD-1 blockade in classical Hodgkin lymphoma. Profiling relied on immunoSEQ multiplex PCR, and the TCRdb table lists in-frame clones only, not all of them. The sample records roughly 17,000 clones, about nine tenths being singletons. Time point meaning: newly diagnosed, previously untreated cHL patient sample. Sequencing was carried out using peripheral blood mononuclear cells (PBMCs). The receptors stem from a human donor with classical Hodgkin lymphoma.

The V gene is TRBV7-2, the J gene TRBJ1-6; D not certain. Per the germline V gene, CDR1 is SGHTA and CDR2 is FQGNSA. V was shortened by 0 bases and J by 6 bases, with 9 bases between the two germline ends. This CDR3 is 15 amino acids long. The CDR3 nucleotides read TGTGCCAGCAGCTTAGCGCGGCAGGCTAATTCACCCCTCCACTTT. It encodes CASSLARQANSPLHF.

The chain combines TRBV6-1 with TRBJ1-1; 8 bases fit TRBD1. Trimming cost V 5 bases and J 8 bases; bases outside gene matches: 7. The CDR3 runs to 13 residues. Germline-derived CDR1 and CDR2 are MNHNS and SASEGT. CDR3 nucleotide sequence: TGTGCCAGCAGTCAGGGGGCCAGAGCCGAAGCTTTCTTT. It specifies CASSQGARAEAFF.

This clone was seen more than once but under ten times. The chain employs TRBV6-1 and TRBJ2-7, with 8 bases fitting TRBD1. V dropped 7 bases and J dropped 7; count of bases not matched to a gene: 9. CDR1 is MNHNS and CDR2 is SASEGT in the germline V gene. This CDR3 is built from 13 residues. This chain's CDR3 is CASKVDRALEQYF. The CDR3 DNA is TGTGCCAGCAAGGTGGACAGGGCTTTGGAGCAGTACTTC.

V gene TRBV7-7 combines with J gene TRBJ2-7, with 7 bases lining up with TRBD2. The CDR3 has 13 amino acids. Per the germline V gene, CDR1 is SSHAT and CDR2 is FNYEAQ (reference sequence). The V segment lost 2 bases and the J segment 6 bases; nucleotides outside the gene matches: 4. CDR3 residues: CASSLNQRGEQYF. The DNA for the CDR3 is TGTGCCAGCAGCTTAAACCAGCGGGGCGAGCAGTACTTC.

This chain uses TRBV28 with TRBJ1-2; D gene unclear. V lost 3 bases and J lost 7, with 9 bases in between. This CDR3 has 12 amino acids. Germline lookup yields CDR1 MDHEN and CDR2 SYDVKM. CDR3 nucleotide sequence: TGTGCCAGCAGTTTGTTTACGGGTGGCTACACCTTC. Translation: CASSLFTGGYTF.

The chain joins TRBV6-5 to TRBJ1-2; D unclear. Germline-derived CDR1 and CDR2 are MNHEY and SVGAGI. The CDR3 consists of 13 residues. V lost 6 bases, J lost 4 bases, and 12 bases lay in between. CDR3 sequence (DNA): TGTGCCAGCAGCCTCACAACAGCCTATGGCTACACCTTC. Its translation: CASSLTTAYGYTF.

This clone has a handful of counts. J is TRBJ2-1 and V is TRBV10-1; 12 bases are a match to TRBD2. The length of the CDR3 is 19 residues. Germline V gene data show CDR1 as WNHNN and CDR2 as SYGVQD (reference sequence). The junction had 6 bases not matched to a gene; V was cut back by 0 bases and J by 0 bases. Written as DNA, the CDR3 is TGCGCCAGCAGTGAGTCGAGGACTAGCGGGGTCAGCTCCTACAATGAGCAGTTCTTC. This sequence encodes CASSESRTSGVSSYNEQFF.

The V call is TRBV28, the J call TRBJ1-1, with a tentative D call TRBD1 (5 bases). CDR1 is MDHEN and CDR2 is SYDVKM in the germline V gene. This CDR3 has 14 amino acids. V lost 3 bases to trimming and J lost 3 bases, with 11 bases between them. CDR3 sequence reads: CASSLSGWDTEAFF. As DNA, the CDR3 is TGTGCCAGCAGTTTGTCAGGGTGGGACACTGAAGCTTTCTTT.

The chain couples TRBV5-4 to TRBJ2-1; D uncertain. The CDR3 extends over 17 amino acids. The germline V gene encodes CDR1 SGHNT and CDR2 YYREEE (reference sequence). The V gene lost 4 bases and the J gene lost 1 base, with 18 bases spanning the gap. The CDR3: CASSPISETHSYNEQFF. For the CDR3, the DNA is TGTGCCAGCAGCCCAATTTCGGAAACTCATTCCTACAATGAGCAGTTCTTC.

The genes are TRBV14 and TRBJ2-3; D is unresolved. The CDR3 runs 13 residues. The germline gives CDR1 SGHDN, CDR2 FVKESK. The V and J ends lost 2 bases and 3 bases respectively, with 6 bases between them. The CDR3: CASSQLRTDTQYF. The CDR3 nucleotides are TGTGCCAGCAGCCAACTCCGGACAGATACGCAGTATTTT.

The CDR3 reads CSVDTGSYEQYF. Here the CDR3 DNA reads TGCAGCGTGGACACTGGGTCCTACGAGCAGTACTTC. The chain recombines TRBV29-1 with TRBJ2-7, with D perhaps TRBD1 (5 bases). The CDR3 has 12 residues. V was shortened by 6 bases and J by 1 base, with 10 bases between the two germline ends. Germline V gene lookup returns CDR1 SQVTM and CDR2 ANQGSEA.

The chain is built from TRBV27 and TRBJ1-2; maybe TRBD1 (6 bases). The CDR3 is 14 amino acids. Germline lookup yields CDR1 MNHEY and CDR2 SMNVEV (reference sequence). Trimming took off 2 bases at V and 6 bases at J, with 13 bases between the two ends. CDR3: CASSLMGGSDGYTF. The CDR3 nucleotides read TGTGCCAGCAGTTTAATGGGGGGCAGTGATGGCTACACCTTC.

The rearrangement joins TRBV7-8 to TRBJ1-1; tentatively, D is TRBD1 (6 bases). V was shortened by 3 bases and J by 1 base, with 9 bases between the two germline ends. Germline loops: CDR1 SGHVS, CDR2 FQNEAQ. This CDR3 spans 14 amino acids. CDR3 bases: TGTGCCAGCAGCTTGGGACAACCGAACACTGAAGCTTTCTTT. As protein: CASSLGQPNTEAFF.

The chain recombines TRBV7-2 with TRBJ2-3; D perhaps matches TRBD1 (5 bases). The germline gives CDR1 SGHTA, CDR2 FQGNSA. CDR3 size: 14 residues. V lost 6 bases to trimming and J lost 6 bases, with 16 bases between them. The CDR3 DNA sequence: TGTGCCAGCAGGTTGGGGCTAGAGGCTGATACGCAGTATTTT. It is translated as CASRLGLEADTQYF.

J is TRBJ2-1 and V is TRBV5-1; D is unclear. Trimming shortened V by 0 bases and J by 4 bases, and 8 bases separated the two germline ends. This CDR3 has 14 residues. Germline V gene lookup returns CDR1 SGHRS and CDR2 YFSETQ. The CDR3 spells CASSLVASYNEQFF. CDR3 sequence (DNA): TGCGCCAGCAGCTTGGTTGCCTCATACAATGAGCAGTTCTTC.

V usage is TRBV10-3 and J usage is TRBJ2-5, with D possibly TRBD1 on 6 matching bases. The germline V gene encodes CDR1 ENHRY and CDR2 SYGVKD. V was trimmed by 3 bases and J by 4 bases, leaving 18 bases between them. The CDR3 sequence is 16 residues long. The CDR3 is CAISDYDWGQLETQYF. CDR3 nucleotide sequence: TGTGCCATCAGTGATTACGATTGGGGGCAGTTAGAGACCCAGTACTTC.